This paragraph reports one T cell receptor (beta chain). An end of the junction does not agree with germline; a read error may underlie this. The sample originates from a study of radiation and T cells in renal cell carcinoma. Treatment given: treatment-naive control, cytoreductive nephrectomy. Germline CDR1 SSHAT, CDR2 FNYEAQ (reference sequence). CDR3 size: 17 residues. Clones were read by immunoSEQ multiplex PCR, and TCRdb kept only the in-frame ones, dropping some. This table has some 14,000 clones, more than 55% appearing once. The clonotype originates from a man aged 50 to 60 with renal cell carcinoma. Sequenced material: tumor tissue, taken from a patient whose treatment was nephrectomy without radiotherapy. V gene TRBV7-7 combines with J gene TRBJ1-4, with D possibly being TRBD1 (6 bases). CDR3 residues: CASSLGPGRGRNEKLFF. In DNA, the CDR3 is TGTGCTAGCAGCTTAGGTCCCGGCAGGGGCCGAAATGAAAAACTGTTTTTT. Drawing the rest from reference TRBV7-7 and TRBJ1-4, the complete variable domain is GAGVSQSPRYKVTKRGQDVTLRCDPISSHATLYWYQQALGQGPEFLTYFNYEAQPDKSGLPSDRFSAERPEGSISTLTIQRTEQRDSAMYRCASSLGPGRGRNEKLFFGSGTQLSVL.